The count of the clone carrying this T cell receptor beta chain is one. Per the original data handling: Reference gene primer amplification in the assay estimated nucleated cell counts. Libraries were prepared by immunoSEQ multiplex PCR; TCRdb keeps only in-frame clonotypes and omits some of them. V and J calls and clone size follow that table, whereas D and trimming were derived from the DNA. The profile covers 100,000 to 150,000 clones, with approximately 71% appearing a single time and roughly 2% taken by the ten largest. This record comes from a study of blood T cell repertoires in COVID-19. Study overall: COVID-19 samples collected from the United States, Italy and Spain covered acute and convalescent phases. T cells, B-cell-depleted T cells, or PBMCs provided the cDNA or gDNA that served as material.

Germline CDR1 is SGHTS and CDR2 is YDEGEE. This CDR3 comprises 16 residues. V shed 0 bases and J shed 10 bases, with 19 bases lying between them. Specimen: peripheral blood. This chain uses TRBV5-8 with TRBJ2-2, with D possibly being TRBD2 (6 bases). The TCR was taken from a woman in her 70s with acute or convalescent COVID-19. CDR3 in DNA: TGTGCCAGCAGCTTGGGGAGCCTCGGAGGGGCGGAGGAGCTGTTTTTT. Its protein is CASSLGSLGGAEELFF.